These 3 T cell receptor beta chains were all obtained from the same sample, sequenced in a study of blood T cell repertoires in COVID-19. Profiling relied on immunoSEQ multiplex PCR, and the TCRdb table lists in-frame clones only, not all of them. This sample carries about 60,000 clones, 65% to 90% of them seen once, and the ten largest clones take roughly 18%. Sequencing was done on a sample of peripheral blood. These receptors all come from a human donor in a cohort sampled during active COVID-19.

The CDR3 loop is CAISAASGGTSSYNEQFF. The CDR3 DNA reads as TGTGCCATCAGTGCTGCCAGCGGGGGGACCTCATCCTACAATGAGCAGTTCTTC. This chain joins TRBV10-3 and TRBJ2-1; 9 bases are a match to TRBD2. This CDR3 comprises 18 residues. CDR1 and CDR2 (germline): ENHRY, SYGVKD. J gave up 1 base and V 4 bases, and 11 bases lay outside the gene matches.

CDR3 sequence: CASSQNRGREKLFF. CDR3 coding DNA: TGTGCCAGCAGCCAGAACAGGGGACGAGAAAAACTGTTTTTT. V usage is TRBV5-5 and J usage is TRBJ1-4, with 7 positions matching TRBD1. The CDR3 runs 14 residues. The V segment lost 4 bases and the J segment 8 bases; nucleotides outside the gene matches: 8. The V gene's germline CDR1 is SGHKS and CDR2 YYEKEE (reference sequence).

CDR3 amino acids: CASSAPGHNSPLHF. DNA for the CDR3: TGTGCCAGCAGCGCCCCGGGACACAATTCACCCCTCCACTTT. The chain carries TRBV7-2 and TRBJ1-6, with TRBD1 as a possible D gene (6 bases). The CDR3 is 14 amino acids. The V and J ends lost 5 bases and 7 bases respectively, with 12 bases between them. Germline loops: CDR1 SGHTA, CDR2 FQGNSA.